One and the same sample provided the 15 T cell receptor beta chains below, sequenced in a study of cytomegalovirus exposure and HLA in healthy donors. This table comes from immunoSEQ multiplex PCR, and its TCRdb copy is limited to in-frame clones, with some not included. The sample has 150,000 to 200,000 clones, about 80% seen once. Sequenced: PBMCs. Receptor source: a woman under 30 in good health and CMV-seropositive.

V is TRBV11-2 and J is TRBJ2-3; possible D gene TRBD1, 5 bases. The CDR3 length is 14 residues. V was shortened by 6 bases and J by 1 base, with 11 bases between the two germline ends. Per germline, CDR1 SGHAT and CDR2 FQNNGV. The CDR3 DNA sequence: TGTGCCAGCAGGATTACAGGAGGCACAGATACGCAGTATTTT. Translating gives CASRITGGTDTQYF.

The chain couples TRBV4-1 to TRBJ1-1; weak D call: TRBD1 (5 bases). CDR1 and CDR2 from the germline V gene are MGHRA and YSYEKL. The CDR3 runs to 16 residues. Trimming took off 1 base at V and 1 base at J, with 13 bases between the two ends. The CDR3 reads CASSQVSGKGNTEAFF. Written as DNA, the CDR3 is TGCGCCAGCAGCCAAGTGTCAGGGAAAGGGAACACTGAAGCTTTCTTT.

This clone was seen at least ten times. V gene TRBV11-3 combines with J gene TRBJ2-1, with D possibly TRBD1 on 7 matching bases. V gave up 1 base and J gave up 5 bases, with 12 bases separating them. Per the germline V gene, CDR1 is SGHNT and CDR2 is YENEEA. The CDR3 contains 15 residues. CDR3 amino acids: CASSLGAGGNNEQFF. DNA of the CDR3: TGTGCCAGCAGCTTAGGGGCAGGGGGGAACAATGAGCAGTTCTTC.

The chain uses TRBV5-6 and TRBJ1-5; no definite D call. The V end was cut by 2 bases, the J end by 1 base, with 7 bases between. The CDR3 is made up of 14 amino acids. CDR1 and CDR2 from the germline V gene are SGHDT and YYEEEE. This CDR3 is CASSFYTSNQPQHF. CDR3 nucleotide sequence: TGTGCCAGCAGCTTTTACACGAGCAATCAGCCCCAGCATTTT.

This clone appeared once. The V gene is TRBV7-3, the J gene TRBJ2-6; tentatively, D is TRBD1 (6 bases). Germline values: CDR1 SGHTA, CDR2 FQGTGA. The CDR3 consists of 14 residues. Between the trimmed V and J ends, which lost 5 bases and 4 bases, there was a span of 9 bases. DNA of the CDR3: TGTGCCAGCAGCGGGACAAACGGGGCCAACGTCCTGACTTTC. Protein product: CASSGTNGANVLTF.

For the CDR3, the DNA is TGTGCCAGCAGCCAAGAGCGGGGCGGGGGACCCTACGAGCAGTACTTC. Translating it yields CASSQERGGGPYEQYF. This rearrangement joins TRBV4-2 to TRBJ2-7; 7 bases align to TRBD2. The CDR3 runs 16 residues. Germline loops: CDR1 LGHNA, CDR2 YNFKEQ. The V segment lost 0 bases and the J segment 2 bases; nucleotides outside the gene matches: 7.

The gene calls are TRBV2 and TRBJ2-5; 10 nucleotides align to TRBD2. The V and J ends lost 7 bases and 4 bases, in that order; junction bases with no gene match: 12. The CDR3 spans 16 residues. Germline V gene data show CDR1 as SNHLY and CDR2 as FYNNEI. This CDR3 is CASMAVEASGGETQYF. In DNA form, the CDR3 reads TGTGCCAGCATGGCCGTCGAGGCTAGCGGGGGAGAGACCCAGTACTTC.

The CDR3, as DNA: TGTGCCAGTAGTCCAAGCGGGGGGGGCAATCAGCCCCAGCATTTT. This translates into CASSPSGGGNQPQHF. The chain is built from TRBV19 and TRBJ1-5; weak D call: TRBD1 (5 bases). Germline values: CDR1 LNHDA, CDR2 SQIVND (reference sequence). The V end was cut by 5 bases, the J end by 2 bases, with 13 bases between. The CDR3 totals 15 residues. Using reference TRBV19 and TRBJ1-5 for the parts outside the CDR3, the full variable domain is DGGITQSPKYLFRKEGQNVTLSCEQNLNHDAMYWYRQDPGQGLRLIYYSQIVNDFQKGDIAEGYSVSREKKESFPLTVTSAQKNPTAFYLCASSPSGGGNQPQHFGDGTRLSIL.

V gene TRBV2 combines with J gene TRBJ1-1; D is ambiguous. V dropped 7 bases and J dropped 1 base, with 10 bases sitting between them. The CDR3 runs 13 residues. The germline V gene encodes CDR1 SNHLY and CDR2 FYNNEI. The CDR3 protein is CASKLGANTEAFF. The CDR3 DNA reads TGTGCCAGCAAACTGGGCGCGAACACTGAAGCTTTCTTT.

This chain uses TRBV5-5 with TRBJ2-2, with TRBD1 matching 9 bases. The CDR3 consists of 17 residues. The germline CDR1 and CDR2 sequences are SGHKS and YYEKEE (reference sequence). V gave up 4 bases and J gave up 6 bases; unmatched junction bases: 13. CDR3: CASSPPLWDRVPGELFF. The CDR3 bases are TGTGCCAGCAGCCCCCCGCTGTGGGACAGGGTGCCCGGGGAGCTGTTTTTT.

The chain joins TRBV5-1 to TRBJ1-1; 9 nucleotides line up with TRBD1. Per germline, CDR1 SGHRS and CDR2 YFSETQ. Trimming cost V 0 bases and J 5 bases; bases outside gene matches: 2. CDR3 length: 14 residues. CDR3 amino acids: CASSLGTGATEAFF. CDR3 coding DNA: TGCGCCAGCAGCTTGGGGACAGGGGCAACTGAAGCTTTCTTT.

V usage is TRBV18 and J usage is TRBJ2-1; D is possibly TRBD2 (5 bases). This CDR3 comprises 16 residues. Between the trimmed V and J ends, which lost 4 bases and 0 bases, there was a span of 13 bases. Germline V lookup: CDR1 KGHSH, CDR2 LQKENI. This chain's CDR3 is CASSLEGSSSYNEQFF. The CDR3 nucleotides read TGTGCCAGCTCACTCGAGGGATCGAGCTCCTACAATGAGCAGTTCTTC.

This clone was counted between two and nine times. The chain links TRBV6-1 to TRBJ1-1, with TRBD1 as a possible D gene (6 bases). Germline CDR1 MNHNS, CDR2 SASEGT. The CDR3 sequence is 13 residues long. The germline V and J ends were trimmed by 8 bases and 6 bases, with 16 bases remaining between them. CDR3 sequence reads: CASEYRGAPEAFF. Here the CDR3 DNA reads TGTGCCAGCGAATATCGGGGGGCACCTGAAGCTTTCTTT.

The chain combines TRBV2 with TRBJ2-5, with D perhaps TRBD1 (6 bases). The CDR3 spans 12 residues. V lost 6 bases to trimming and J lost 1 base, with 6 bases between them. Per the germline V gene, CDR1 is SNHLY and CDR2 is FYNNEI. The CDR3 nucleotides read TGTGCCAGCAGGGACAGCCAAGAGACCCAGTACTTC. Translation gives CASRDSQETQYF.

J is TRBJ2-2 and V is TRBV29-1; no clear D. V was pared by 3 bases and J by 4 bases, with 12 bases between. Germline V CDR1 and CDR2: SQVTM, ANQGSEA. The CDR3 contains 14 residues. CDR3 in amino acids: CSVEENASTGELFF. DNA for the CDR3: TGCAGCGTTGAGGAGAATGCGAGCACCGGGGAGCTGTTTTTT.